These T cell receptor beta chains were read from a single sample in a study of type 1 and type 2 diabetes patients. Using its own MiXCR run on the multiplex PCR reads, TCRdb lists one record per CDR3 protein. The repertoire includes 250,000 or so distinct CDR3 sequences, roughly 50% of them detected once, and roughly an eighth sits in the top ten. Sequenced: peripheral blood mononuclear cells (PBMCs). Receptors originate from a man younger than 30 with type 2 diabetes. CDR3s include the opening cysteine and the closing phenylalanine or tryptophan. Fields, in order: D gene, J gene, V gene, clone size, CDR3 protein, CDR3 DNA. A D gene is named only where the DNA matches it firmly. Where a row states a size, it is once, few, many or the class of an expanded clone; other rows omit it.

TRBD1 | TRBJ2-7 | TRBV7-4 | few | CASKGQVVSYEQYF | TGTGCCAGCAAGGGACAGGTAGTCTCCTACGAGCAGTACTTC
NA | TRBJ2-1 | TRBV15 | NA | CATSRDPGGGRAYNEQFF | TGTGCCACCAGCAGAGATCCAGGGGGCGGGAGGGCCTACAATGAGCAGTTCTTC
NA | TRBJ2-7 | TRBV20-1 | NA | CSAREEGPRYEQYF | TGCAGTGCTAGAGAGGAGGGCCCTCGCTACGAGCAGTACTTC
NA | TRBJ1-4 | TRBV28 | once | CASTSGSDEKLFF | TGTGCCAGCACCTCCGGGTCGGATGAAAAACTGTTTTTT
NA | TRBJ2-1 | TRBV6-6 | NA | CASSLVEGMGQFF | TGTGCCAGCAGTCTAGTGGAGGGTATGGGTCAGTTCTTC
NA | TRBJ2-2 | TRBV9 | NA | CASSLDRGAGELFF | TGTGCCAGCAGCTTAGACCGTGGGGCCGGGGAGCTGTTTTTT
NA | TRBJ2-5 | TRBV30 | NA | CARTGGTQETQYF | TGTGCCCGGACTGGCGGGACTCAAGAGACCCAGTACTTC
NA | TRBJ1-2 | TRBV12-5 | few | CASGLGGYGYTF | TGTGCTAGTGGTTTGGGGGGGTATGGCTACACCTTC
TRBD1 | TRBJ2-7 | TRBV6-6 | few | CASSYYRGDEQYF | TGTGCCAGCAGTTACTACAGGGGAGACGAGCAGTACTTC
NA | TRBJ1-1 | TRBV20-1 | NA | CSARSGNTEAFF | TGCAGTGCTAGATCGGGGAACACTGAAGCTTTCTTT
NA | TRBJ1-4 | TRBV7-9 | NA | CASSLGGVSNEKLFF | TGTGCCAGCAGCTTAGGGGGGGTCTCTAATGAAAAACTGTTTTTT
TRBD1 | TRBJ1-4 | TRBV4-3 | NA | CASSHDRGPLDEKLFF | TGCGCCAGCAGCCACGACAGGGGGCCCCTAGATGAAAAACTGTTTTTT
TRBD1 | TRBJ1-1 | TRBV27 | few | CASTPDRGRLEAFF | TGTGCCAGCACCCCGGACAGGGGCCGGTTGGAAGCTTTCTTT
NA | TRBJ2-7 | TRBV10-3 | NA | CAISESASYEQYF | TGTGCCATCAGTGAGTCGGCATCCTACGAGCAGTACTTC
TRBD1 | TRBJ1-1 | TRBV25-1 | many | CASSPQGRNTEAFF | TGTGCCAGCAGCCCACAGGGGAGGAACACTGAAGCTTTCTTT
NA | TRBJ2-7 | TRBV29-1 | NA | CSVVGQGGDEQYF | TGCAGCGTTGTAGGCCAGGGTGGCGACGAGCAGTACTTC
NA | TRBJ2-7 | TRBV14 | NA | CASSQGAGRSYEQYF | TGTGCCAGCAGCCAAGGGGCGGGAAGGTCCTACGAGCAGTACTTC
NA | TRBJ2-3 | TRBV20-1 | NA | CSARDWGRSSTDTQYF | TGCAGTGCTAGAGATTGGGGACGGTCTAGCACAGATACGCAGTATTTT
NA | TRBJ2-7 | TRBV7-3 | once | CASSFSGENYEQYF | TGTGCCAGCAGCTTCTCGGGAGAGAATTACGAGCAGTACTTC
NA | TRBJ2-3 | TRBV2 | many | CASRDGGDTQYF | TGTGCCAGCAGGGATGGCGGAGATACGCAGTATTTT
NA | TRBJ2-7 | TRBV19 | NA | CASSIGGLGYEQYF | TGTGCCAGTAGTATAGGAGGGCTAGGCTACGAGCAGTACTTC
NA | TRBJ2-7 | TRBV4-2 | NA | CASSQIAVAYEQYF | TGTGCCAGCAGCCAAATCGCGGTAGCCTACGAGCAGTACTTC
NA | TRBJ1-1 | TRBV19 | NA | CASRLGTTEAFF | TGTGCCAGTAGGTTGGGTACCACTGAAGCTTTCTTT
NA | TRBJ1-6 | TRBV4-1 | NA | CASSQESTAGRSPLHF | TGCGCCAGCAGCCAAGAGTCTACGGCAGGGCGATCACCCCTCCACTTT
NA | TRBJ2-7 | TRBV7-2 | NA | CANSLAPAGTYEQYF | TGTGCCAACAGCTTAGCGCCTGCGGGCACCTACGAGCAGTACTTC
NA | TRBJ1-6 | TRBV27 | few | CASSLYGDQSSSYNSPLHF | TGTGCCAGCAGTTTATATGGCGACCAGTCTAGCTCCTATAATTCACCCCTCCACTTT
NA | TRBJ2-7 | TRBV6-5 | few | CASSSPQGGLREQYF | TGTGCCAGCAGTTCACCCCAGGGGGGTTTAAGGGAGCAGTACTTC
TRBD1 | TRBJ1-5 | TRBV10-2 | NA | CASRTGMHF | TGCGCCAGCAGGACAGGGATGCATTTT
NA | TRBJ2-5 | TRBV20-1 | NA | CSARAGGGQETQYF | TGCAGTGCTAGAGCGGGTGGGGGCCAAGAGACCCAGTACTTC